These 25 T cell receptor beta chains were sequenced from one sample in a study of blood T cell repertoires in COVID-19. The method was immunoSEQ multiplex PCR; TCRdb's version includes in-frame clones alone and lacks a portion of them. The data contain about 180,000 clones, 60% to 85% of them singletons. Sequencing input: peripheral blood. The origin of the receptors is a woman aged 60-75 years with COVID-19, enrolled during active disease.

CDR3 sequence (DNA): TGTGCCAGCAGCCCACAGGGGGCAAGGAACACTGAAGCTTTCTTT. Encoded protein: CASSPQGARNTEAFF. The chain recombines TRBV5-4 with TRBJ1-1; 9 bases agree with TRBD1. The CDR3 length is 15 residues. Trimming cost V 4 bases and J 1 base; bases outside gene matches: 5. Germline CDR1 is SGHNT and CDR2 is YYREEE (reference sequence).

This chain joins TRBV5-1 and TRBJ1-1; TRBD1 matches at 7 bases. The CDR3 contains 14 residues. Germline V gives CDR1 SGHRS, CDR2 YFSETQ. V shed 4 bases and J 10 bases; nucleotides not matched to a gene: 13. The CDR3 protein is CASSPSGTERGAFF. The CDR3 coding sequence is TGCGCCAGCAGCCCCTCCGGGACAGAAAGAGGAGCTTTCTTT.

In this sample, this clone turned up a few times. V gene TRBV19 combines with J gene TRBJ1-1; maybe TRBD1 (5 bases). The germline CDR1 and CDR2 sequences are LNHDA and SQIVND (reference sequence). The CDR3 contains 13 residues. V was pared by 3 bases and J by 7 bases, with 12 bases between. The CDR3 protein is CASSIQTGGEAFF. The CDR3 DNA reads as TGTGCCAGTAGTATCCAGACGGGGGGTGAAGCTTTCTTT.

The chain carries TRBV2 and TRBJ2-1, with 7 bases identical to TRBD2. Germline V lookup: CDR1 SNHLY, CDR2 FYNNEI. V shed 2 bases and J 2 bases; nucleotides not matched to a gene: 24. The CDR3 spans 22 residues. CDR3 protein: CASSERLGPPRLAPLTYNEQFF. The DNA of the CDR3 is TGTGCCAGCAGTGAAAGGCTCGGACCACCCCGACTAGCCCCTTTAACCTACAATGAGCAGTTCTTC.

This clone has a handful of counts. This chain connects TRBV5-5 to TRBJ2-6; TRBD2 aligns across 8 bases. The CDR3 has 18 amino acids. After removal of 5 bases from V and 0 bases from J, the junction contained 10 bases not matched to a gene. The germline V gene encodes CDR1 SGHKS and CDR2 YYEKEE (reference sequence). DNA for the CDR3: TGTGCCAGCAGGAACCGGGGGGGCCCAAGCTCTGGGGCCAACGTCCTGACTTTC. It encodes CASRNRGGPSSGANVLTF. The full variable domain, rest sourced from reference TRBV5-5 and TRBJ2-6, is DAGVTQSPTHLIKTRGQQVTLRCSPISGHKSVSWYQQVLGQGPQFIFQYYEKEERGRGNFPDRFSARQFPNYSSELNVNALLLGDSALYLCASRNRGGPSSGANVLTFGAGSRLTVL.

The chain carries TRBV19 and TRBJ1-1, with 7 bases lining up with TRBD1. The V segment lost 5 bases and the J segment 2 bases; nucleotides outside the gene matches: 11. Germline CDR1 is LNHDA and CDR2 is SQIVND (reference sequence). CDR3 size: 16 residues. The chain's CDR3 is CASSSSLGTDNTEAFF. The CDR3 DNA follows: TGTGCCAGTAGTTCTTCACTCGGGACAGATAACACTGAAGCTTTCTTT.

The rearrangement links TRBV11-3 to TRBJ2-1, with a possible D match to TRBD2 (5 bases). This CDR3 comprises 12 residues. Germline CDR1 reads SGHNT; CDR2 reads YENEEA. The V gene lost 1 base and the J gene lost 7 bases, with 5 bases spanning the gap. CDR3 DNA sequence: TGTGCCAGCAGCTTAGCGGGAAATGAGCAGTTCTTC. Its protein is CASSLAGNEQFF.

As DNA, the CDR3 is TGTGCCAGCAGTTTCGCGGGCCCCTCTGGAAACACCATATATTTT. Encoded protein: CASSFAGPSGNTIYF. The chain links TRBV28 to TRBJ1-3; D gene ambiguous. There are 15 residues in the CDR3. The V end was cut by 3 bases, the J end by 0 bases, with 9 bases between. CDR1 is MDHEN and CDR2 is SYDVKM in the germline V gene.

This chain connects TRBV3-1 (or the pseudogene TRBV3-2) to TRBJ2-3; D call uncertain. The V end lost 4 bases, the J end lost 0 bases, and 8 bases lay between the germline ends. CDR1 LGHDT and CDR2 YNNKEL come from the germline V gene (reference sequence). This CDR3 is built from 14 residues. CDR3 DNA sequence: TGTGCCAGCAGCCCCTTGTTGAGCACAGATACGCAGTATTTT. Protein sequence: CASSPLLSTDTQYF.

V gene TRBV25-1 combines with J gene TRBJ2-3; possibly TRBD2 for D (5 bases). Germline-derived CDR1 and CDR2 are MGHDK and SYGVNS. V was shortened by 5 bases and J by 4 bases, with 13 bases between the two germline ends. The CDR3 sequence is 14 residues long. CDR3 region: CASSPPGVADTQYF. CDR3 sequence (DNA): TGTGCCAGCAGTCCCCCCGGGGTGGCAGATACGCAGTATTTT. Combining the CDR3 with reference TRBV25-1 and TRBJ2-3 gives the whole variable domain EADIYQTPRYLVIGTGKKITLECSQTMGHDKMYWYQQDPGMELHLIHYSYGVNSTEKGDLSSESTVSRIRTEHFPLTLESARPSHTSQYLCASSPPGVADTQYFGPGTRLTVL.

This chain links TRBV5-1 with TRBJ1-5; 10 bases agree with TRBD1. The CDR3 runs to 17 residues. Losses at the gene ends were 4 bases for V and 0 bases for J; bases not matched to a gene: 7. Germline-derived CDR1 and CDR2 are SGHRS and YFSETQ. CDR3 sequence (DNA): TGCGCCAGCAGCCCGGGACAGGGGCACCTTAGCAATCAGCCCCAGCATTTT. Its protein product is CASSPGQGHLSNQPQHF.

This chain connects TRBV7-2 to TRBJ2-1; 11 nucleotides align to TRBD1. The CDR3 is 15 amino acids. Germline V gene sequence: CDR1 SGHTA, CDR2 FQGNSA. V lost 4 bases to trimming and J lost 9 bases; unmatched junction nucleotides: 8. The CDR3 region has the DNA TGTGCCAGCAGCTCCCTGGGACAGGGGGTCCGTGAGCAGTTCTTC. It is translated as CASSSLGQGVREQFF.

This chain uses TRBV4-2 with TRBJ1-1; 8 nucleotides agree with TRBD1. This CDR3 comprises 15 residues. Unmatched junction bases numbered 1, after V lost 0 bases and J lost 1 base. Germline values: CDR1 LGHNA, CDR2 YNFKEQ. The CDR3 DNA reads TGTGCCAGCAGCCAAGAGCAGGGGGCGAACACTGAAGCTTTCTTT. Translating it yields CASSQEQGANTEAFF.

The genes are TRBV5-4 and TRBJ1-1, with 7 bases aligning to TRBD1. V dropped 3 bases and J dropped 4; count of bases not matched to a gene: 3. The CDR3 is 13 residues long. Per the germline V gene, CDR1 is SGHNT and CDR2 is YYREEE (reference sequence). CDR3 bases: TGTGCCAGCAGCTGGGGACAGCTCACTGAAGCTTTCTTT. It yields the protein CASSWGQLTEAFF.

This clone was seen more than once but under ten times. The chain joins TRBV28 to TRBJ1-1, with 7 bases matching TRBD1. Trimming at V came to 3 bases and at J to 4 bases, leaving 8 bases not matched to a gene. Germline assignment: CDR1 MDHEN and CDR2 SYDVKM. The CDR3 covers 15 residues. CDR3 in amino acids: CASSFIGGAGTEAFF. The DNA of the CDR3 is TGTGCCAGCAGTTTTATAGGGGGCGCGGGCACTGAAGCTTTCTTT.

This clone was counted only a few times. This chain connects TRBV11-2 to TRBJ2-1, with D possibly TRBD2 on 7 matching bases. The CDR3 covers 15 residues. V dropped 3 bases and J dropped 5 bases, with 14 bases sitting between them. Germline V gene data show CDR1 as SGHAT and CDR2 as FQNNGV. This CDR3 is CASSFGGGPDNEQFF. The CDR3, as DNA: TGTGCCAGCAGCTTCGGCGGGGGCCCCGACAATGAGCAGTTCTTC.

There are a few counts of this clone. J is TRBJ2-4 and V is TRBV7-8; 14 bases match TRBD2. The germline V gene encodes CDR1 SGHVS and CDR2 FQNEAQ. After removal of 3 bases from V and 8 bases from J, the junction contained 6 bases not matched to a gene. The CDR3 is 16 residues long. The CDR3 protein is CASSFGTSGRRDIQYF. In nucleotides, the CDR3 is TGTGCCAGCAGCTTCGGGACTAGCGGGAGAAGGGACATTCAGTACTTC.

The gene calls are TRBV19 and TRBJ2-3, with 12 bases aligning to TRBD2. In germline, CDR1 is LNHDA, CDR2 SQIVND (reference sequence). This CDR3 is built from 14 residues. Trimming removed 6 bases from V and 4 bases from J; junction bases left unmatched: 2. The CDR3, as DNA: TGTGCCAGTAGGACTAGCGGGAGCGCAGATACGCAGTATTTT. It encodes CASRTSGSADTQYF.

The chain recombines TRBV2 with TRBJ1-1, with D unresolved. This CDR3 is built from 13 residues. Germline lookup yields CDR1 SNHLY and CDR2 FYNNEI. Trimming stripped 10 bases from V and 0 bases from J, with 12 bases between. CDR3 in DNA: TGTGCCAAAGAGACAAAGATGAACACTGAAGCTTTCTTT. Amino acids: CAKETKMNTEAFF.

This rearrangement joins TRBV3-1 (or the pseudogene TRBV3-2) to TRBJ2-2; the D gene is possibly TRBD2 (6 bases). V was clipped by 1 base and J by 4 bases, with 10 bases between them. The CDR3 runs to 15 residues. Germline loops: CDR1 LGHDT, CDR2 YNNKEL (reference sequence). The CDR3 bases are TGTGCCAGCAGCCAAGGGGACTTCCCCACCGGGGAGCTGTTTTTT. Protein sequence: CASSQGDFPTGELFF.

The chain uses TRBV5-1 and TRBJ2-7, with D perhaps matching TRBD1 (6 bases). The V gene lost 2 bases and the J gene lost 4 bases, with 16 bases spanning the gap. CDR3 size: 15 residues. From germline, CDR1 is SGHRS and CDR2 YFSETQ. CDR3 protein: CASSFRPGHRYEQYF. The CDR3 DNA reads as TGCGCCAGCAGCTTTCGACCGGGACACCGATACGAGCAGTACTTC.

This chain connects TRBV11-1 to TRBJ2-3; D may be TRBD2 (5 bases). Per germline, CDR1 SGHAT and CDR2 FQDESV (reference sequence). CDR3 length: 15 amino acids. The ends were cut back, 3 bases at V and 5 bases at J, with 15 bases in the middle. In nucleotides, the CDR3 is TGTGCCAGCAGCTTCCGCGACTACCGATTAGATACGCAGTATTTT. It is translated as CASSFRDYRLDTQYF.

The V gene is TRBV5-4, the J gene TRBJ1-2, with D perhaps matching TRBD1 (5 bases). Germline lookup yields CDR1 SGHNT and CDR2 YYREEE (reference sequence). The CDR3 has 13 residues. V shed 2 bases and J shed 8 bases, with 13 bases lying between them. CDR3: CASSFQGLRGYTF. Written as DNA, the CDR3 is TGTGCCAGCAGCTTTCAGGGACTTAGAGGCTACACCTTC. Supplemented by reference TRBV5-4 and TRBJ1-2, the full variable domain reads ETGVTQSPTHLIKTRGQQVTLRCSSQSGHNTVSWYQQALGQGPQFIFQYYREEENGRGNFPPRFSGLQFPNYSSELNVNALELDDSALYLCASSFQGLRGYTFGSGTRLTVV.

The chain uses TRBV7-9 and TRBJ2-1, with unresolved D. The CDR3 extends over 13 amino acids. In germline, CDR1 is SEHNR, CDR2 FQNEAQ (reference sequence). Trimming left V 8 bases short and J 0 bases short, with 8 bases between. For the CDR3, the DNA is TGTGCCAGCCCCAAGAGCTCCTACAATGAGCAGTTCTTC. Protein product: CASPKSSYNEQFF.

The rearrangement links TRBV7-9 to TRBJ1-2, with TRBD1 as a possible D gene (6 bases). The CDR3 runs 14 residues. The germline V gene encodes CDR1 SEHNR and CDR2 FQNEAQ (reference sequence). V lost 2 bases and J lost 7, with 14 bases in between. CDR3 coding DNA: TGTGCCAGCAGCTTAAATAACAGGGAGGGTGGCTACACCTTC. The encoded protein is CASSLNNREGGYTF.